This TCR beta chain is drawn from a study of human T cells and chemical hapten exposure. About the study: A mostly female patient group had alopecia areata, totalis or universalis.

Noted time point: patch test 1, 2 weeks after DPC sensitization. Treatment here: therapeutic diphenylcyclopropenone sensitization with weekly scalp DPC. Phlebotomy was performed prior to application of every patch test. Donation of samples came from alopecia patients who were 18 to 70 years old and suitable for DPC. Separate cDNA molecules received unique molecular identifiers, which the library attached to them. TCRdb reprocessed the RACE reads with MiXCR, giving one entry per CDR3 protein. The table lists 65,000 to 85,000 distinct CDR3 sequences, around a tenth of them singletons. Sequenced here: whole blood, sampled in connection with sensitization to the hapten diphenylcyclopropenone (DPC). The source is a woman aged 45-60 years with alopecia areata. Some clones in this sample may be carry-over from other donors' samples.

The CDR3 here is CSPEGLGYGYTF. The CDR3 DNA follows: TGCAGCCCTGAGGGGCTGGGCTATGGCTACACCTTC. V usage is TRBV29-1 and J usage is TRBJ1-2, with a possible D match to TRBD1 (5 bases). Trimming pared 8 bases from V and 4 bases from J, leaving 14 bases between. Germline V gene data show CDR1 as SQVTM and CDR2 as ANQGSEA. This CDR3 has 12 amino acids.